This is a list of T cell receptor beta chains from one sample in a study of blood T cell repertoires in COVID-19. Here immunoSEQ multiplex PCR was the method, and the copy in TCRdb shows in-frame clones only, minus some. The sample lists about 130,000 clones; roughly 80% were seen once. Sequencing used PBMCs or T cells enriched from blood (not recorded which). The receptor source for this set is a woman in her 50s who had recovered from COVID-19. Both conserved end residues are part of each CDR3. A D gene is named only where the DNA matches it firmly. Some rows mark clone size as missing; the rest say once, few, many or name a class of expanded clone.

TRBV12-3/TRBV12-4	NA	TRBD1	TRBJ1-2	TGTGCCAGCAGTAAGGGACAGTGGGGCTACACCTTC	CASSKGQWGYTF
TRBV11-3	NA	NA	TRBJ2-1	TGTGCCAGCAGCTCCGGACTGGCCTACAATGAGCAGTTCTTC	CASSSGLAYNEQFF
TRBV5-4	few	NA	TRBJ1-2	TGTGCCAGCTCCCTTATGAGGGAGGCCTCTGGCTACACCTTC	CASSLMREASGYTF
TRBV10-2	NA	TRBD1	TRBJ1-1	TGCGCCAGCAGTGAGAGGCAGGGGGACACTGAAGCTTTCTTT	CASSERQGDTEAFF
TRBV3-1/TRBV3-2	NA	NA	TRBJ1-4	TGTGCCAGCGCGAGACTGAACGATGAAAAACTGTTTTTT	CASARLNDEKLFF
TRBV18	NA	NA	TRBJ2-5	TGTGCCAGCTCACCGGAATTGGAGGGGGCAGAGACCCAGTACTTC	CASSPELEGAETQYF
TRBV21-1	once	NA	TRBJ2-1	TGTGCCACATCTAGCGGGGGTCAGGCTGGCAATGAGCAGTTCTTC	CATSSGGQAGNEQFF
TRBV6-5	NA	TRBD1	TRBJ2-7	TGTGCCAGCAGTTCGGGACAGACAACCTACGAGCAGTACTTC	CASSSGQTTYEQYF
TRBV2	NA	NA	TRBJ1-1	TGTGCCAGCAGCGTTCGTAACACTGAAGCTTTCTTT	CASSVRNTEAFF
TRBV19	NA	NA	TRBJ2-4	TGTGCCAGTATGGATGCAGGGGTAGCCAAAAACATTCAGTACTTC	CASMDAGVAKNIQYF
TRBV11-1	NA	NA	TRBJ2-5	TGTGCCAGCAGCGCTTGGGGCAGCCAAGAGACCCAGTACTTC	CASSAWGSQETQYF
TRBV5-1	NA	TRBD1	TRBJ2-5	TGCGCCAGCAGCTTGTCGGGACAGGAAGAGACCCAGTACTTC	CASSLSGQEETQYF
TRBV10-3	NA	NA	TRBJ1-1	TGTGCCATCAGTGAGCTGGCACAGGGCACTGAAGCTTTCTTT	CAISELAQGTEAFF
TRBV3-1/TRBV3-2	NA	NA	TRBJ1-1	TGTGCCAGCAGCCAAAGGACAGCTGTAGTCACTGAAGCTTTCTTT	CASSQRTAVVTEAFF
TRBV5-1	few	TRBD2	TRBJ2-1	TGCGCCAGCGCAAGCGGGGGGGCGGGCAATGAGCAGTTCTTC	CASASGGAGNEQFF
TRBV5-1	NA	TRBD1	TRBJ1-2	TGCGCCAGCAGCTTGACACAGGGGGTATATGGCTACACCTTC	CASSLTQGVYGYTF
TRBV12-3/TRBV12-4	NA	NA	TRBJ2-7	TGTGCCAGCAGTTCCGGGACTGAGTACGAGCAGTACTTC	CASSSGTEYEQYF
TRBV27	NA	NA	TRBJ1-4	TGTGCCAGCACCCCCGGGACTTTTAATGAAAAACTGTTTTTT	CASTPGTFNEKLFF
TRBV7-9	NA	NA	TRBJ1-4	TGTGCCAGCAGCCCGACACCCAGTAATGAAAAACTGTTTTTT	CASSPTPSNEKLFF
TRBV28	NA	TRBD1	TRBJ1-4	TGTGCCAGCAGTTTCTCGGGGACAGGGAGGAATGGAAAACTGTTTTTT	CASSFSGTGRNGKLFF
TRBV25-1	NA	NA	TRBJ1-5	TGTGCCAGCAGTGAAGACAGAAGCAATCAGCCCCAGCATTTT	CASSEDRSNQPQHF
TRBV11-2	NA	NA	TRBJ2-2	TGTGCCAGCAGCTTAGACCGAGACACCGGGGAGCTGTTTTTT	CASSLDRDTGELFF
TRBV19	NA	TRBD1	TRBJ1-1	TGTGCCAGTAGTATTAGACAGGGAATTAACACTGAAGCTTTCTTT	CASSIRQGINTEAFF
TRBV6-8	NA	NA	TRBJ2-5	TGTGCCAGCAGTTTAATAGCAGGGGAGACCCAGTACTTC	CASSLIAGETQYF
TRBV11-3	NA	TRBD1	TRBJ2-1	TGTGCCAGCAGCTCCGGGACAGGGCTGTTCTTC	CASSSGTGLFF
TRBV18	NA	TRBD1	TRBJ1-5	TGTGCCAGCTCTCCCGGGACAGGGGGTATCAATCAGCCCCAGCATTTT	CASSPGTGGINQPQHF
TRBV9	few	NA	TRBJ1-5	TGTGCCAGCAGCGTAGCTACGGTGATAAATCAGCCCCAGCATTTT	CASSVATVINQPQHF
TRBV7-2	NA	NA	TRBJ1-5	TGTGCCAGCAGCTTTTTAGAACAGCCCCAGCATTTT	CASSFLEQPQHF
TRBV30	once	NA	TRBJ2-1	TGTGCCTCCGGAGGATGGTACAATGAGCAGTTCTTC	CASGGWYNEQFF
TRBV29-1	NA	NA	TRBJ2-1	TGCAGCGGGGAGGCAGGACCCAATGAGCAGTTCTTC	CSGEAGPNEQFF
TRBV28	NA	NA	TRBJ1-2	TGTGCCACAGGGGCCTATGGCTACACCTTC	CATGAYGYTF
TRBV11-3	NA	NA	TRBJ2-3	TGTGCCAGCAGCCCAACAGGAGCAGATACGCAGTATTTT	CASSPTGADTQYF
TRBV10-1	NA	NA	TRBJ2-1	TGCGCCAGCAGTGAGTCCGGGATGGGTGATGAGCAGTTCTTC	CASSESGMGDEQFF
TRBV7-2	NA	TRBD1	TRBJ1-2	TGTGCCAGCAGCTTCAGGGGGCGACCGGGTAACTATGGCTACACCTTC	CASSFRGRPGNYGYTF
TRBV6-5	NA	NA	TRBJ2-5	TGTGCCAGTCCTAGTGGGTGGGAGGAGACCCAGTACTTC	CASPSGWEETQYF
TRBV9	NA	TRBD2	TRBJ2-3	TGTGCCAGCAGCGTACTAGCGGGGTTCGATACGCAGTATTTT	CASSVLAGFDTQYF
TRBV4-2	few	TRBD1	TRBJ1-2	TGTGCCAGCAGCCAAGATCGGGACAGCTATGGCTACACCTTC	CASSQDRDSYGYTF
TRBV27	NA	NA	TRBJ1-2	TGTGCCAGCAGTCACCCCCAGGGTGGCTACACCTTC	CASSHPQGGYTF
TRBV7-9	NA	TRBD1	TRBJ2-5	TGTGCCAGCAGCCGTGGACAGGGTGGAGAGACCCAGTACTTC	CASSRGQGGETQYF
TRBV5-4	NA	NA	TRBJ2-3	TGTGCCAGCAGCCCCGGGACTAGCACAGATACGCAGTATTTT	CASSPGTSTDTQYF
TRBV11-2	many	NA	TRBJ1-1	TGTGCCAGCAGCTTAGATCAAGCCCTTGAAGCTTTCTTT	CASSLDQALEAFF
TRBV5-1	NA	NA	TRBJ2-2	TGCGCCAGCAGCTTGGGCGGTACCGGGGAGCTGTTTTTT	CASSLGGTGELFF
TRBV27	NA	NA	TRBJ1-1	TGTGCCAGCAATACAGGTTCGAACACTGAAGCTTTCTTT	CASNTGSNTEAFF
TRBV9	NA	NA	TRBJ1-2	TGTGCCAGCAGCGCCCAACAGGGTTCGTTTGTGGGCTACACCTTC	CASSAQQGSFVGYTF
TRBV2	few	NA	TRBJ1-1	TGTGCCAGCAGGGAGGGGAACCGATTAAACACTGAAGCTTTCTTT	CASREGNRLNTEAFF
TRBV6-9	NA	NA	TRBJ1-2	TGTGCCAGCCAGATCTATGGCTACACCTTC	CASQIYGYTF
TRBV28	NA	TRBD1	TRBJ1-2	TGTGCCAGCAAGGCCCTTGGGGACAGGGGCCATGGCTACACCTTC	CASKALGDRGHGYTF
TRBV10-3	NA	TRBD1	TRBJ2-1	TGTGCCATCAGTGTTGGACAGGGGGCCGATGAGCAGTTCTTC	CAISVGQGADEQFF
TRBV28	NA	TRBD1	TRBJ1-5	TGTGCCAGCAGCCCGACAGGGTATCCTCAGCCCCAGCATTTT	CASSPTGYPQPQHF
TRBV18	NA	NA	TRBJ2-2	TGTGCCAGCTCCCCGACCGGAACAGGGTTCGCGAACACCGGGGAGCTGTTTTTT	CASSPTGTGFANTGELFF
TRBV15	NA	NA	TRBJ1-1	TGTGCCGCAGTTTCCTCTGGAGGCACTGAAGCTTTCTTT	CAAVSSGGTEAFF
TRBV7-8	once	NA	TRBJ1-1	TGTGCCAGCAGTCCAGGCGGACACCTGAACACTGAAGCTTTCTTT	CASSPGGHLNTEAFF
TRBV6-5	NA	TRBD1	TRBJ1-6	TGTGCCAGCAGGCTGGGGGGCAGGGGGGACGTACCGCTCCACTTT	CASRLGGRGDVPLHF
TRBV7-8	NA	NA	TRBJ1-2	TGTGCCAGCAGCTTAGGGGGGACATCAGATGGCTACACCTTC	CASSLGGTSDGYTF
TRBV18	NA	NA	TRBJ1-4	TGTGCCAGCTCCCTATCCAAGACTGCAACTAATGAAAAACTGTTTTTT	CASSLSKTATNEKLFF
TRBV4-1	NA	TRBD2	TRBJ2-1	TGCGCCAGCAGCCCCGCCCTGGGGGGGGGCAATGAGCAGTTCTTC	CASSPALGGGNEQFF
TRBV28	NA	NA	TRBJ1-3	TGTGCCAGCACCCCGGTATCCGAGGGTAGAGCCATCTCTGGAAACACCATATATTTT	CASTPVSEGRAISGNTIYF
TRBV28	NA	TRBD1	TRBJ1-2	TGTGCCAGCAGTTTTCTTGGGGACAGCCGGAGGTATGGCTACACCTTC	CASSFLGDSRRYGYTF
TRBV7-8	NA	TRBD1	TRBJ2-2	TGTGCCAGCAGCCTGCTAACAGGGGTTCCGACCGGGGAGCTGTTTTTT	CASSLLTGVPTGELFF